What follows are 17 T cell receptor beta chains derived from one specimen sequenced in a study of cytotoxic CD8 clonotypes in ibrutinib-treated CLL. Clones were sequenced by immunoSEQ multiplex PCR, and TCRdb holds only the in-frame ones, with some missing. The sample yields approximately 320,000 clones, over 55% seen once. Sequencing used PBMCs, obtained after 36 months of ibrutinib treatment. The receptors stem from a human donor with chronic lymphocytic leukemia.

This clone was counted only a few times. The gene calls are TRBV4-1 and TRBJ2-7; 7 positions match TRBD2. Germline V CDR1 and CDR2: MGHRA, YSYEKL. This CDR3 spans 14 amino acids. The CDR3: CASSQDYWEGPEVV. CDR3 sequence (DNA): TGCGCCAGCAGCCAAGATTATTGGGAGGGCCCCGAGGTTGTC.

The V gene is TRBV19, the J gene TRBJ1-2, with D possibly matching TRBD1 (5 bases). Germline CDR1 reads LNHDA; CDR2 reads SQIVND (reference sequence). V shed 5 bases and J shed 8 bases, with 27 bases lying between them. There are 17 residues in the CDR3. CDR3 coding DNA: TGTGCCAGTAGTGTAGGGACCTCGGAAATGCCCCCGGAGGGCTACACCTTC. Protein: CASSVGTSEMPPEGYTF. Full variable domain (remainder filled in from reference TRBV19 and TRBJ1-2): DGGITQSPKYLFRKEGQNVTLSCEQNLNHDAMYWYRQDPGQGLRLIYYSQIVNDFQKGDIAEGYSVSREKKESFPLTVTSAQKNPTAFYLCASSVGTSEMPPEGYTFGSGTRLTVV.

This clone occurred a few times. CDR3 residues: CASSLNRGDTDTQYF. In DNA form, the CDR3 reads TGTGCCAGCAGCTTAAATCGGGGGGATACAGATACGCAGTATTTT. This rearrangement joins TRBV7-6 to TRBJ2-3; 7 bases map to TRBD2. Losses at the gene ends were 2 bases for V and 3 bases for J; bases not matched to a gene: 5. This CDR3 contains 15 residues. Germline CDR1 is SGHVS and CDR2 is FNYEAQ. The whole variable domain, filled in from reference TRBV7-6 and TRBJ2-3, reads GAGVSQSPRYKVTKRGQDVALRCDPISGHVSLYWYRQALGQGPEFLTYFNYEAQQDKSGLPNDRFSAERPEGSISTLTIQRTEQRDSAMYRCASSLNRGDTDTQYFGPGTRLTVL.

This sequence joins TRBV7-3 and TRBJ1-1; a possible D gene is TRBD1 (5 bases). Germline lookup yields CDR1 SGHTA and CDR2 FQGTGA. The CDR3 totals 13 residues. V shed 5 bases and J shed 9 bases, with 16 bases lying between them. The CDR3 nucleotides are TGTGCCAGCAGCGTTCGGATTGGGACCCAAGCTTTCTTT. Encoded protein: CASSVRIGTQAFF.

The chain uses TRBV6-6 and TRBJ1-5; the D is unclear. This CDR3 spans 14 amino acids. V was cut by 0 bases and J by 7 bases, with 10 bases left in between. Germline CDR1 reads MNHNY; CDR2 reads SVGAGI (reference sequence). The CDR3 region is CASSYSSDLQPQHF. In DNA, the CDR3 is TGTGCCAGCAGTTACTCTTCCGATTTGCAGCCCCAGCATTTT.

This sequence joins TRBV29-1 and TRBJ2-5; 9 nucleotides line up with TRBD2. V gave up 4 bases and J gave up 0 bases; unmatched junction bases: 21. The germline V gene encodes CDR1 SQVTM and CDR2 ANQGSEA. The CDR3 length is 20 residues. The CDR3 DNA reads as TGCAGCGTTGCGCTAGCGGGACCCTGGTTCTTACGGTGGTACCAAGAGACCCAGTACTTC. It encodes CSVALAGPWFLRWYQETQYF. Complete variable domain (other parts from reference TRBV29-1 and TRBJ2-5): SAVISQKPSRDICQRGTSLTIQCQVDSQVTMMFWYRQQPGQSLTLIATANQGSEATYESGFVIDKFPISRPNLTFSTLTVSNMSPEDSSIYLCSVALAGPWFLRWYQETQYFGPGTRLLVL.

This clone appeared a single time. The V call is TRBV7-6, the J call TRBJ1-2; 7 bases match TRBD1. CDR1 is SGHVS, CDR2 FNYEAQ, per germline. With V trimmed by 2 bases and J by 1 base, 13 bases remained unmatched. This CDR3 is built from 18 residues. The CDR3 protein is CASSLRETGSPINYGYTF. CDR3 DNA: TGTGCCAGCAGCTTAAGGGAGACAGGGTCCCCCATTAACTATGGCTACACCTTC.

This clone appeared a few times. CDR3 sequence (DNA): TGTGCCAGCAACCGAGGGACAGGGATATTCCACGAGCAGTACTTC. Residues: CASNRGTGIFHEQYF. The chain couples TRBV21-1 to TRBJ2-7; the table names TRBD1, a call not compared with the DNA. TRBV21-1 is annotated as a pseudogene. This CDR3 is 15 amino acids long.

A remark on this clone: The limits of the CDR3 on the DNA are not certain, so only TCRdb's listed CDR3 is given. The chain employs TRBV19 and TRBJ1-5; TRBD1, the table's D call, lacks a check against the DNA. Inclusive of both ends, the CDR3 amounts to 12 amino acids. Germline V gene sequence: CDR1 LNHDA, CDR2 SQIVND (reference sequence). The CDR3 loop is CASSYLDKAQHF.

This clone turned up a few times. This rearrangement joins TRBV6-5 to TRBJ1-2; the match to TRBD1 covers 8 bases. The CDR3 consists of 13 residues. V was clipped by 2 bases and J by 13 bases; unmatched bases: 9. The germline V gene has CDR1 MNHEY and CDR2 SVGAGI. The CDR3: CASSYGAGGPCTF. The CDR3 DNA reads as TGTGCCAGCAGTTACGGGGCAGGGGGCCCATGCACCTTC.

The CDR3 sequence: CASGLVLPGARRYEQYF. The CDR3 region has the DNA TGTGCTAGTGGTTTGGTCCTCCCAGGGGCGCGCCGGTACGAGCAGTACTTC. J is TRBJ2-7 and V is TRBV12-5; D is perhaps TRBD1 (6 bases). V lost 0 bases, J lost 4 bases, and 19 bases lay in between. Germline CDR1 reads LGHNT; CDR2 reads FRNRAP. This CDR3 region has 17 residues.

The CDR3 DNA reads TGTGCCAGCAGGAGCGGGGGGGCCTCCTACAATGAGCAGTTCTTC. This gives the protein CASRSGGASYNEQFF. The V and J genes are TRBV9 and TRBJ2-1, with TRBD2 matching over 10 bases. The V segment lost 5 bases and the J segment 0 bases; nucleotides outside the gene matches: 2. Germline V gene sequence: CDR1 SGDLS, CDR2 YYNGEE. There are 15 residues in the CDR3.

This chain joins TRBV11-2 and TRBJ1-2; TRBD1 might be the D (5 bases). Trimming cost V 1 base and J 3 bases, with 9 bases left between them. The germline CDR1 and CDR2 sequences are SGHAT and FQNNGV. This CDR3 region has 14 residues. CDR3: CASSLAQGDYGYTF. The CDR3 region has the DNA TGTGCCAGCAGCTTAGCTCAGGGAGACTATGGCTACACCTTC.

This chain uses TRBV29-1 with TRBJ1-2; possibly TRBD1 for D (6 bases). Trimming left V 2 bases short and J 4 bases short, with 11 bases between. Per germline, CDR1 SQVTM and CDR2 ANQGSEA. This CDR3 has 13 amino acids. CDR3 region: CSVEISGAYGYTF. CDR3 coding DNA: TGCAGCGTTGAAATATCAGGGGCCTATGGCTACACCTTC.

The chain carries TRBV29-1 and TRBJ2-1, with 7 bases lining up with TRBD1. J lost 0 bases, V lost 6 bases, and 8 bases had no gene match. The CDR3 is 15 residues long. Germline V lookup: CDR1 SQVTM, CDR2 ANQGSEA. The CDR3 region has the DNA TGCAGCGTCCTGACAGGGTCTAGCTCCTACAATGAGCAGTTCTTC. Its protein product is CSVLTGSSSYNEQFF.

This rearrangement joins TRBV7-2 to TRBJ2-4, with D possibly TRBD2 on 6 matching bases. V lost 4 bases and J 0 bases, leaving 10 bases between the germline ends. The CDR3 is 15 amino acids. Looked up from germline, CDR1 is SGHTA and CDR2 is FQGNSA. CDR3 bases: TGTGCCAGCAGCTCCCGGAGGGTAGCCAAAAACATTCAGTACTTC. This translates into CASSSRRVAKNIQYF.

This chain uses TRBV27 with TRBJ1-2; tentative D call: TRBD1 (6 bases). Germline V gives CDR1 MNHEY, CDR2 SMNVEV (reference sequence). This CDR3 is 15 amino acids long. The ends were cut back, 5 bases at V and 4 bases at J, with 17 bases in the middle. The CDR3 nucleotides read TGTGCCAGCAGTCCCCCCGGGACACAAGTCTATGGCTACACCTTC. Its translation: CASSPPGTQVYGYTF.